The 17 T cell receptor beta chains given below trace back to one sample, sequenced in a study of preoperative IRX-2 immunotherapy in early breast cancer (dated by TCRdb to the late 2010s). The meaning of the sample's treatment or condition label: preoperative locoregional IRX-2 cytokine immunotherapy. Libraries came from the immunoSEQ multiplex PCR assay. TCRdb retrieved this table from immuneACCESS and kept in-frame rearrangements only. Not all clones are present; in checked studies, unresolved V genes account for under half, and no reason is known for the remainder. The sample data list about 33,000 clones, and just under 90% of these were observed just once. Around 1.6% of the sample is taken by the ten largest. The material was tumor tissue, obtained after IRX-2 immunotherapy. The source of these receptors is a human donor with breast cancer.

The chain combines TRBV11-3 with TRBJ2-5; possibly TRBD1 for D (6 bases). Trimming cost V 2 bases and J 2 bases, with 9 bases left between them. CDR1 is SGHNT, CDR2 YENEEA, per germline. CDR3 length: 14 amino acids. The CDR3 here is CASSLNRVQETQYF. The DNA for the CDR3 is TGTGCCAGCAGCTTAAACAGGGTGCAAGAGACCCAGTACTTC.

The chain joins TRBV19 to TRBJ2-6; 7 bases match TRBD2. The CDR3 is 15 residues long. V lost 7 bases, J lost 2 bases, and 5 bases stayed unmatched. The germline V gene has CDR1 LNHDA and CDR2 SQIVND (reference sequence). For the CDR3, the DNA is TGTGCCAGTACTCCAGGGAGGGCTGGGGCCAACGTCCTGACTTTC. This gives the protein CASTPGRAGANVLTF. Variable domain in full (rest from reference TRBV19 and TRBJ2-6): DGGITQSPKYLFRKEGQNVTLSCEQNLNHDAMYWYRQDPGQGLRLIYYSQIVNDFQKGDIAEGYSVSREKKESFPLTVTSAQKNPTAFYLCASTPGRAGANVLTFGAGSRLTVL.

The chain is built from TRBV6-8 and TRBJ2-7, with D tentatively TRBD1 or TRBD2 (5 bases each). The germline V gene encodes CDR1 MNHGY and CDR2 SAAAGT. V lost 10 bases, J lost 3 bases, and 16 bases lay in between. The CDR3 length is 13 residues. CDR3: CATASEGFYEQYV. The CDR3 DNA is TGTGCCACCGCGTCCGAGGGGTTCTACGAGCAGTACGTC.

This rearrangement joins TRBV30 to TRBJ2-7, with 9 bases matching TRBD1. CDR1 GTSNPN and CDR2 SVGIG come from the germline V gene (reference sequence). This CDR3 spans 13 amino acids. Trimming removed 3 bases from V and 9 bases from J; junction bases left unmatched: 9. In nucleotides, the CDR3 is TGTGCCTGGAGCTCGACAGGGGGTTGGGGGCAGTACGTC. Translating it yields CAWSSTGGWGQYV.

The V and J genes are TRBV7-7 and TRBJ2-3; 8 bases agree with TRBD2. V trimming: 3 bases; J trimming: 6 bases; junction bases outside the gene matches: 8. Germline loops: CDR1 SSHAT, CDR2 FNYEAQ (reference sequence). The CDR3 has 15 residues. For the CDR3, the DNA is TGTGCCAGCAGCTTGGAGATAGCGGGGTGGGATACGCAGTATTTT. Amino acid sequence: CASSLEIAGWDTQYF.

V usage is TRBV18 and J usage is TRBJ1-1; D call uncertain. Trimming pared 0 bases from V and 8 bases from J, leaving 10 bases between. The CDR3 totals 13 residues. CDR1 and CDR2 from the germline V gene are KGHSH and LQKENI. The CDR3 spells CASSPPSIQEAFF. The CDR3 coding sequence is TGTGCCAGCTCACCACCTTCGATCCAAGAAGCTTTCTTT.

V and J are TRBV15 and TRBJ2-1; 12 positions agree with TRBD2. The CDR3 is 16 residues long. Germline assignment: CDR1 LNHNV and CDR2 YYDKDF (reference sequence). The ends lost 5 bases at V and 6 bases at J; junction bases unmatched: 8. The CDR3 sequence: CATSAPGLAGLNEQFF. As DNA, the CDR3 is TGTGCCACCAGCGCTCCGGGACTAGCGGGCCTCAATGAGCAGTTCTTC. Full variable domain (outside the CDR3, taken from reference TRBV15 and TRBJ2-1): DAMVIQNPRYQVTQFGKPVTLSCSQTLNHNVMYWYQQKSSQAPKLLFHYYDKDFNNEADTPDNFQSRRPNTSFCFLDIRSPGLGDTAMYLCATSAPGLAGLNEQFFGPGTRLTVL.

Only one count was recorded for this clone. This chain links TRBV15 with TRBJ1-5, with 8 positions matching TRBD1. CDR1 and CDR2 (germline): LNHNV, YYDKDF (reference sequence). The CDR3 contains 17 residues. V was pared by 0 bases and J by 2 bases, with 6 bases of the junction left unmatched. The DNA for the CDR3 is TGTGCCACCAGCAGAGACCGGACAGGGAGAGGCAATCAGCCCCAGCATTTT. Amino acids: CATSRDRTGRGNQPQHF.

The chain employs TRBV12-5 and TRBJ1-5; D might be TRBD1 (5 bases). The V gene's germline CDR1 is LGHNT and CDR2 FRNRAP. With 0 bases removed from V and 4 bases from J, the gap between germline ends came to 13 bases. The length of the CDR3 is 16 residues. CDR3 nucleotides: TGTGCTAGTGGTTTGGTACTAGGGGCCTCAAATCAGCCCCAGCATTTT. Its translation: CASGLVLGASNQPQHF. Together with reference TRBV12-5 and TRBJ1-5, the CDR3 gives the full variable domain: DARVTQTPRHKVTEMGQEVTMRCQPILGHNTVFWYRQTMMQGLELLAYFRNRAPLDDSGMPKDRFSAEMPDATLATLKIQPSEPRDSAVYFCASGLVLGASNQPQHFGDGTRLSIL.

This clone has more than one count but fewer than ten. V and J are TRBV6-8 and TRBJ1-1; D remains ambiguous. Germline V gene sequence: CDR1 MNHGY, CDR2 SAAAGT. The CDR3 is made up of 20 amino acids. The V end lost 0 bases, the J end lost 0 bases, and 23 bases lay between the germline ends. The CDR3 is CASSYSRKKVIGRLNTEAFF. As DNA, the CDR3 is TGTGCCAGCAGTTACTCGAGGAAGAAAGTCATAGGACGTCTGAACACTGAAGCTTTCTTT.

J is TRBJ2-4 and V is TRBV29-1; TRBD1 matches at 10 bases. Germline V CDR1 and CDR2: SQVTM, ANQGSEA. V dropped 1 base and J dropped 3; count of bases not matched to a gene: 3. The CDR3 extends over 15 amino acids. This chain's CDR3 is CSVEAGQGHKNIQYF. CDR3 coding DNA: TGCAGCGTTGAAGCGGGACAGGGGCACAAAAACATTCAGTACTTC.

In this sample, this clone turned up a few times. The V call is TRBV7-1, the J call TRBJ2-2; 8 bases are shared with TRBD1. TRBV7-1 is placed among ORFs of uncertain function. After removal of 5 bases from V and 6 bases from J, the junction contained 11 bases not matched to a gene. The CDR3 extends over 16 amino acids. The CDR3 loop is CASSLAGQVNSGELFF. DNA for the CDR3: TGTGCCAGCAGCCTGGCGGGACAGGTTAATTCCGGGGAGCTGTTTTTT.

The chain uses TRBV6-8 and TRBJ1-2; D is ambiguous. The V gene's germline CDR1 is MNHGY and CDR2 SAAAGT. The V gene lost 10 bases and the J gene lost 1 base, with 13 bases spanning the gap. The CDR3 covers 13 residues. The CDR3 DNA is TGTGCCATCAGCCCCACTGATAACTATGGCTACACCTTC. Encoded protein: CAISPTDNYGYTF.

The count of this clone is one. The chain uses TRBV23-1 and TRBJ2-3; TRBD1 aligns across 9 bases. TRBV23-1 is classed as an ORF, of uncertain function. The CDR3 spans 16 residues. Trimming at V came to 6 bases and at J to 4 bases, leaving 11 bases not matched to a gene. DNA of the CDR3: TGCGCCAGCAGCTCATATACAGGGGGCATAGCAGATACGCAGTATTTT. Translation gives CASSSYTGGIADTQYF.

The rearrangement joins TRBV7-1 to TRBJ2-1; D not certain. TRBV7-1 is marked as an open reading frame, function uncertain. The ends were cut back, 4 bases at V and 1 base at J, with 11 bases in the middle. The CDR3 totals 15 residues. The CDR3 DNA reads TGTGCCAGCAGCTTGGAAGCGCGGTCCTACAATGAGCAGTTCTTC. It specifies CASSLEARSYNEQFF.

The rearrangement links TRBV6-8 to TRBJ1-2, with D maybe TRBD1 (5 bases). The V and J ends lost 2 bases and 2 bases respectively, with 9 bases between them. CDR3 size: 14 residues. Germline V gene data show CDR1 as MNHGY and CDR2 as SAAAGT. The DNA for the CDR3 is TGTGCCAGCAGTTACCGGAACAGGAACTATGGCTACACCTTC. Its translation is CASSYRNRNYGYTF.

The V and J genes are TRBV11-3 and TRBJ2-3; D perhaps matches TRBD2 (5 bases). The CDR3 has 15 amino acids. Germline V gene sequence: CDR1 SGHNT, CDR2 YENEEA. Trimming removed 4 bases at V and 4 bases at J, with 15 bases between. The CDR3 region is CASSSNRGFPDTQYF. CDR3 sequence (DNA): TGTGCCAGCAGCTCCAACCGGGGATTTCCAGATACGCAGTATTTT.